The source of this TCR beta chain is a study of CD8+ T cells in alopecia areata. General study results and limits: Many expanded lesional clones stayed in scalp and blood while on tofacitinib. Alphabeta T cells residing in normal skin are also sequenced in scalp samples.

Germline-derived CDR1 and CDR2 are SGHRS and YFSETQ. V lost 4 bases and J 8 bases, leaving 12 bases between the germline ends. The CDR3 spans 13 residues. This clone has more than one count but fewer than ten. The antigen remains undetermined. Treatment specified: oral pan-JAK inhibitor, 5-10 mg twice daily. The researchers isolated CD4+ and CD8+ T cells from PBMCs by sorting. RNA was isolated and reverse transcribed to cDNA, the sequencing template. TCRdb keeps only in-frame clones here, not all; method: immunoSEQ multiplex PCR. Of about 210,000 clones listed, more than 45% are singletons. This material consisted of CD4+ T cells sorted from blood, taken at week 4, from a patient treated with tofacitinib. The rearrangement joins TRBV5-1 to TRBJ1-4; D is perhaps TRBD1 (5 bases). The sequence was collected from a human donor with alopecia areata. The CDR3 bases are TGCGCCAGCAGCCCGGGACGAGGCGAAAAACTGTTTTTT. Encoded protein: CASSPGRGEKLFF.